A selection of T cell receptor beta chains follows, all from one sample in a study of blood T cell repertoires in COVID-19. Assay used: immunoSEQ multiplex PCR; TCRdb lists only in-frame clones, some missing. The sample lists 55,000 to 80,000 clones; about 83% were seen once. The sample taken for sequencing was peripheral blood. The receptors come from a man aged 45-60 years with active COVID-19. Both conserved end residues are part of each CDR3. Each record gives: J gene, V gene, CDR3 protein.

>TRBJ2-1|TRBV5-1
CASSGDRVPYNEQFF
>TRBJ1-5|TRBV18
CASSPPGTGGVQPQHF
>TRBJ2-1|TRBV6-4
CASSLADTGNNEQFF
>TRBJ2-3|TRBV7-9
CASSLGGRGGRDTQYF
>TRBJ1-3|TRBV6-5
CASSREWGGGNTIYF
>TRBJ1-4|TRBV7-9
CASSRPGTATNEKLFF
>TRBJ2-7|TRBV11-3
CASSLSGVNEQYF
>TRBJ2-3|TRBV7-3
CASSLRTSGGTDTQYF
>TRBJ2-1|TRBV10-1
CASSGDRDPEQFF
>TRBJ2-7|TRBV7-9
CASSLGWAQGKREQYF
>TRBJ2-5|TRBV6-2/TRBV6-3
CASSYLSDQETQYF
>TRBJ1-4|TRBV7-2
CASSPRTGGDEKLFF
>TRBJ2-7|TRBV7-2
CASSLGSGYEQYF
>TRBJ1-5|TRBV19
CASAPPAGGRGQPQHF
>TRBJ2-4|TRBV7-8
CASSSTGGNIQYF
>TRBJ2-2|TRBV28
CASSLRSGGPNTGELFF
>TRBJ1-2|TRBV28
CASASSNYGYTF
>TRBJ2-1|TRBV4-2
CASSQDLVGRGLNEQFF
>TRBJ2-2|TRBV10-3
CAISESGGTGNTGELFF
>TRBJ2-3|TRBV24-1
CATSLAGGPDTQYF
>TRBJ1-4|TRBV18
CASGTGTDNEKLFF
>TRBJ2-2|TRBV4-1
CASMGTGGTTGELFF
>TRBJ2-5|TRBV4-2
CASSQGEAGEETQYF
>TRBJ2-1|TRBV7-3
CASSLAGSSYNEQFF
>TRBJ1-6|TRBV27
CASRYRGAVGSPLHF
>TRBJ1-1|TRBV6-5
CASSYFYSGTGAEAFF
>TRBJ2-1|TRBV5-1
CASRRQGETYNEQFF
>TRBJ2-3|TRBV19
CATGLRRGDTDTQYF
>TRBJ1-2|TRBV28
CATRETDGYTF